Shown below are 5 T cell receptor beta chains from a single sample sequenced in a study of identifying expanded T cells in peripheral blood. This table comes from immunoSEQ multiplex PCR, and its TCRdb copy is limited to in-frame clones, with some not included. The sample has roughly 75,000 clones, roughly 90% seen once. The specimen was blood. The receptors derive from a person aged 18-69 years in good health.

This clone was picked up one time. The CDR3 nucleotides are TGTGCCAGCAGTGTTACCTACGAGCAGTACTTC. It encodes CASSVTYEQYF. The chain combines TRBV6-4 with TRBJ2-7; D is ambiguous. V dropped 4 bases and J dropped 2 bases, with 3 bases sitting between them. Germline CDR1 is MRHNA and CDR2 is SNTAGT. This CDR3 region has 11 residues.

This sequence joins TRBV7-9 and TRBJ2-2, with a possible D match to TRBD1 (5 bases). CDR1 and CDR2 from the germline V gene are SEHNR and FQNEAQ (reference sequence). The CDR3 has 16 amino acids. Trimming stripped 1 base from V and 2 bases from J, with 11 bases between. In DNA form, the CDR3 reads TGTGCCAGCAGCTTAGTCCAGGGAAGAAACACCGGGGAGCTGTTTTTT. This gives the protein CASSLVQGRNTGELFF.

This chain uses TRBV9 with TRBJ2-7; D is unclear. The CDR3 is 14 amino acids. V was pared by 0 bases and J by 4 bases, with 11 bases between. In germline, CDR1 is SGDLS, CDR2 YYNGEE. CDR3 coding DNA: TGTGCCAGCAGCGTAGAAGGGTCAGGTTACGAGCAGTACTTC. It yields the protein CASSVEGSGYEQYF.

The chain employs TRBV10-3 and TRBJ1-2; no firm D call. Trimming removed 4 bases at V and 2 bases at J, with 8 bases between. The germline V gene encodes CDR1 ENHRY and CDR2 SYGVKD. The CDR3 covers 13 residues. The chain's CDR3 is CAISGNENYGYTF. The CDR3 bases are TGTGCCATCAGTGGTAACGAGAACTATGGCTACACCTTC.

Remarks on this clone: An end of the junction differs from the germline gene, which may be a read error. The V gene is TRBV5-6, the J gene TRBJ2-4, with D uncertain. The CDR3 extends over 15 amino acids. The germline V gene has CDR1 SGHDT and CDR2 YYEEEE. CDR3 residues: CASSLDASSKYIQYF. The CDR3 nucleotides read TGTGCCAGCAGCTTGGATGCGTCTTCCAAATACATTCAGTACTTC. Drawing the rest from reference TRBV5-6 and TRBJ2-4, the complete variable domain is DAGVTQSPTHLIKTRGQQVTLRCSPKSGHDTVSWYQQALGQGPQFIFQYYEEEERQRGNFPDRFSGHQFPNYSSELNVNALLLGDSALYLCASSLDASSKYIQYFGAGTRLSVL.